This TCR beta chain came from a study of identical twins. MiXCR, applied by TCRdb to the 5' RACE reads, yields one record per CDR3 protein. The sample holds about 530,000 distinct CDR3 sequences, roughly 15% seen once. This clonotype was seen more than once but under ten times. Its target is not known. Study results and caveats: For cord blood, abundant beta clonotypes had fewer insertions, unlike memory repertoires, which showed none. Conclusions came from cross-sectional statistical analysis, not from following the same donors. Excess twin sharing in beta out-of-frame sequences was weaker.

V dropped 3 bases and J dropped 4 bases, with 7 bases sitting between them. This CDR3 spans 13 amino acids. Separately, the same data were catalogued under a study of yellow fever vaccine responses in identical twins.

This receptor was obtained from a woman aged 18-29 years in good health. What was sequenced was CD4+ T cells sorted from blood. The chain employs TRBV12-3 or TRBV12-4 and TRBJ1-5; the D is unclear. CDR3 coding DNA: TGTGCCAGCAGTTTCCAGGATAATCAGCCCCAGCATTTT. Its translation is CASSFQDNQPQHF.